This TCR beta chain was sequenced during a study of shared clonotypes between healthy human individuals. Sequencing was performed with immunoSEQ multiplex PCR; in TCRdb, only in-frame clones are kept and a portion is missing. Altogether about 2.4 million clones are present, 80% to 95% being singletons, with the ten largest covering 0.36%. This clone was picked up a small number of times. The CDR3 runs 15 residues. The germline V and J ends were trimmed by 0 bases and 9 bases, with 15 bases remaining between them. Germline V CDR1 and CDR2: MGHRA, YSYEKL. The sample comprised naive CD4+ T cells from PBMCs. The sample's subset: CD45RA+ positively selected. The source of this sequence is a young man in good health. Some clones in this sample may be carry-over from other donors' samples. The chain has TRBV4-1 and TRBJ1-5, with no clear D. The CDR3 DNA follows: TGCGCCAGCAGCCAAGATGGCTTGAACGGTCGGCCCCAGCATTTT. Encoded protein: CASSQDGLNGRPQHF.